Each of the 9 T cell receptor beta chains below was sequenced from the same sample in a study of response to subunit inactivated influenza vaccine. In TCRdb, the RT-PCR reads were re-called with MiXCR into one record per CDR3 protein. The sample lists approximately 170,000 distinct CDR3 sequences, less than 15% occurring once. This sample was also put to use in a study of T cells expressing NK-cell markers. This second study notes: UMI-tagged 5'RACE template switching yielded the TCR beta cDNA.

The sample here was CD8+ T cells sorted from PBMCs, taken about 12 days after vaccination. These receptors were taken from a man aged 50 to 59 who received an inactivated influenza vaccine.

The chain uses TRBV6-2 or TRBV6-3 and TRBJ2-3; 7 bases align to TRBD2. Looked up from germline, CDR1 is MNHEY and CDR2 is SVGEGT. The CDR3 loop spans 17 amino acids. Trimming removed 2 bases from V and 0 bases from J; junction bases left unmatched: 8. CDR3 sequence (DNA): TGTGCCAGCAGTTACAACGTCCGGGACTACAGCACAGATACGCAGTATTTT. Encoded protein: CASSYNVRDYSTDTQYF.

The rearrangement links TRBV12-3 or TRBV12-4 to TRBJ2-1; 14 bases agree with TRBD2. V trimming: 8 bases; J trimming: 0 bases; junction bases outside the gene matches: 15. This CDR3 is built from 20 residues. CDR3 DNA: TGTGCCAGCGCCTCCGATCTACGACTAGCGGGGGGGCCCTCCTACAATGAGCAGTTCTTC. Protein product: CASASDLRLAGGPSYNEQFF.

The sample holds a few counts of this clonotype. V and J are TRBV30 and TRBJ2-7, with 9 bases aligning to TRBD1. The CDR3 is 14 residues long. Germline assignment: CDR1 GTSNPN and CDR2 SVGIG (reference sequence). Trimming took 2 bases from V and 5 from J; bases not matched to a gene: 7. Here the CDR3 DNA reads TGTGCCTGGAGTTCCGGGACAGGGAGCGACGAGCAGTACTTC. Translating gives CAWSSGTGSDEQYF.

Only a few counts were recorded for this clonotype. This sequence joins TRBV7-6 and TRBJ2-3; unclear D gene. CDR1 SGHVS and CDR2 FNYEAQ come from the germline V gene. V lost 1 base and J 4 bases, leaving 9 bases between the germline ends. The CDR3 runs to 14 residues. CDR3 residues: CASSLVGPADTQYF. CDR3 nucleotide sequence: TGTGCCAGCAGCTTAGTAGGGCCGGCAGATACGCAGTATTTT.

The chain joins TRBV11-2 to TRBJ2-3; unclear D gene. Germline V lookup: CDR1 SGHAT, CDR2 FQNNGV. This CDR3 region has 15 residues. V was clipped by 0 bases and J by 5 bases, with 12 bases between them. CDR3 loop: CASSLESRLGDTQYF. CDR3 in DNA: TGTGCCAGCAGCTTAGAATCAAGGTTGGGAGATACGCAGTATTTT. The whole variable domain, filled in from reference TRBV11-2 and TRBJ2-3, reads EAGVAQSPRYKIIEKRQSVAFWCNPISGHATLYWYQQILGQGPKLLIQFQNNGVVDDSQLPKDRFSAERLKGVDSTLKIQPAKLEDSAVYLCASSLESRLGDTQYFGPGTRLTVL.

This clonotype was seen a handful of times. The chain is built from TRBV20-1 and TRBJ1-5, with D unresolved. There are 12 residues in the CDR3. Germline CDR1 DFQATT, CDR2 SNEGSKA (reference sequence). Between the trimmed V and J ends, which lost 5 bases and 1 base, there was a span of 6 bases. The CDR3 DNA reads TGCAGTGCTGGACCAAGCAATCAGCCCCAGCATTTT. It encodes CSAGPSNQPQHF.

This clonotype turned up a few times. The chain carries TRBV25-1 and TRBJ2-2; D unresolved. Germline V lookup: CDR1 MGHDK, CDR2 SYGVNS. Trimming pared 6 bases from V and 5 bases from J, leaving 10 bases between. The CDR3 has 13 residues. The CDR3 is CASRGWETGELFF. The CDR3 DNA follows: TGTGCCAGCAGGGGATGGGAAACCGGGGAGCTGTTTTTT.

This clonotype appeared many times. The rearrangement uses TRBV20-1 and TRBJ2-7; D is possibly TRBD2 (5 bases). The V end lost 0 bases, the J end lost 6 bases, and 15 bases lay between the germline ends. Germline CDR1 is DFQATT and CDR2 is SNEGSKA (reference sequence). The CDR3 loop spans 14 amino acids. The CDR3 sequence: CSARDPGSTVEQYF. In DNA, the CDR3 is TGCAGTGCTAGAGATCCTGGGAGTACCGTCGAGCAGTACTTC.

This clonotype was seen repeatedly, ten times or more. The V call is TRBV5-1, the J call TRBJ1-1; D uncertain. Looked up from germline, CDR1 is SGHRS and CDR2 is YFSETQ. V lost 4 bases to trimming and J lost 1 base, with 17 bases between them. This CDR3 has 16 amino acids. This CDR3 is CASSHGVGIRNTEAFF. The CDR3 bases are TGCGCCAGCAGCCATGGCGTGGGAATCCGGAACACTGAAGCTTTCTTT.